This T cell receptor beta chain was captured in a study of cytomegalovirus exposure and HLA in healthy donors. Across the study: From 150 million to 200 million T cells, an earlier analysis saw 90 million to 130 million unique TCR beta sequences.

This CDR3 has 14 residues. V dropped 0 bases and J dropped 6 bases, with 11 bases sitting between them. The germline V gene encodes CDR1 MRHNA and CDR2 SNTAGT. On this clone itself: The antigen is unknown.

Study-wide results and caveats: Fewer N-insertions than the approximately 700-donor mean were reportedly shown by an Asian-associated ancestry cluster in a later analysis. Previously analyzed data showed that most TCR beta V segments were productive at a frequency of about 87% or about 30%. Later analysis demonstrated an association between a missense DCLRE1C variant and TCR beta V- and J-gene trimming.

PCR involved 60 Vbeta and 13 Jbeta primers. The assay was immunoSEQ multiplex PCR, and TCRdb's table has in-frame clones only and misses some. Of some 160,000 clones listed, roughly four fifths are singletons. This sequence joins TRBV6-4 and TRBJ1-1; D not certain. The source material was PBMCs. The TCR originated in a man aged 35-49 years in good health and CMV-seronegative. CDR3: CASSDSGDMAEAFF. DNA of the CDR3: TGTGCCAGCAGTGACTCCGGGGATATGGCTGAAGCTTTCTTT.